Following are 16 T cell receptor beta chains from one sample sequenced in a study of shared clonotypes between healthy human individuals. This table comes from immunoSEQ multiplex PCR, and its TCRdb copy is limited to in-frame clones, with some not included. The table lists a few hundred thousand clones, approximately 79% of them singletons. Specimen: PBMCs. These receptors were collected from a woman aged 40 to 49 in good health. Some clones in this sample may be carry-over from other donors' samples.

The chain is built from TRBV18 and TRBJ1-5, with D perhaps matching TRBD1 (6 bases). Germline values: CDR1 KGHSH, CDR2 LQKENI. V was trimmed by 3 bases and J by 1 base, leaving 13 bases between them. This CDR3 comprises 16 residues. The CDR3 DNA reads TGTGCCAGCTCACCGACAGGACAAGACAGCAATCAGCCCCAGCATTTT. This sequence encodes CASSPTGQDSNQPQHF.

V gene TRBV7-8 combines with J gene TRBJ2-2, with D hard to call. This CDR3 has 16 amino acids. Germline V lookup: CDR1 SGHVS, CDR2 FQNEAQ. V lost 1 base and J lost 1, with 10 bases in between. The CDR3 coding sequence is TGTGCCAGCAGCTTAGATACTAACCAGAACACCGGGGAGCTGTTTTTT. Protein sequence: CASSLDTNQNTGELFF.

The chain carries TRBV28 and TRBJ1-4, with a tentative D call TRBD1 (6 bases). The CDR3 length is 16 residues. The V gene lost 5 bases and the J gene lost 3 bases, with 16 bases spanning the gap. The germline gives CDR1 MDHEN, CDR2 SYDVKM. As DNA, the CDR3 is TGTGCCAGCAGTCCCCGAGTGGGGGGCGCTAATGAAAAACTGTTTTTT. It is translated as CASSPRVGGANEKLFF.

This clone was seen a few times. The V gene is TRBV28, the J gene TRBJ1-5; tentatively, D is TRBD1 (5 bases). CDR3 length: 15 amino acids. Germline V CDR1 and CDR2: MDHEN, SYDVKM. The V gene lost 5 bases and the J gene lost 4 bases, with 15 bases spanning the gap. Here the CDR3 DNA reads TGTGCCAGCAGTCCCCCCGGGGGGAGGAATCAGCCCCAGCATTTT. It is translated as CASSPPGGRNQPQHF.

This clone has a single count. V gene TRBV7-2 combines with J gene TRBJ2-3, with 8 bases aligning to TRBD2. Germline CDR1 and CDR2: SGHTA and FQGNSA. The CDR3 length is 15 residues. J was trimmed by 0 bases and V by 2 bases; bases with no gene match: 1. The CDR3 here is CASSLIAGSTDTQYF. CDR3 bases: TGTGCCAGCAGCTTAATAGCGGGAAGCACAGATACGCAGTATTTT.

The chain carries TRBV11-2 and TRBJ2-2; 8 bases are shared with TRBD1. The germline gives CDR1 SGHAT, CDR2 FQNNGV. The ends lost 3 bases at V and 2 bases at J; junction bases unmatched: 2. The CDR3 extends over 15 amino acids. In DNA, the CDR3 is TGTGCCAGCAGCTTCAGGGGGCTTAACACCGGGGAGCTGTTTTTT. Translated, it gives CASSFRGLNTGELFF.

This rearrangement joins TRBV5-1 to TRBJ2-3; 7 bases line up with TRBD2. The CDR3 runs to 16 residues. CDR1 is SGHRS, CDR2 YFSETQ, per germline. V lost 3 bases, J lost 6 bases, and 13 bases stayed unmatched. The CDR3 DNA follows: TGCGCCAGCAGCTCCCCGGGGGGTGGGGAGTCCGATACGCAGTATTTT. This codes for CASSSPGGGESDTQYF. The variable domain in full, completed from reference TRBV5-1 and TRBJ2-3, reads KAGVTQTPRYLIKTRGQQVTLSCSPISGHRSVSWYQQTPGQGLQFLFEYFSETQRNKGNFPGRFSGRQFSNSRSEMNVSTLELGDSALYLCASSSPGGGESDTQYFGPGTRLTVL.

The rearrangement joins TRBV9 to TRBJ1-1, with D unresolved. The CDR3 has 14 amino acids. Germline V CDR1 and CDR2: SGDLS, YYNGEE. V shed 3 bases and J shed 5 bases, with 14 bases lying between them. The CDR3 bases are TGTGCCAGCAGCGATAACACCAGGAGTACTGAAGCTTTCTTT. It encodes CASSDNTRSTEAFF.

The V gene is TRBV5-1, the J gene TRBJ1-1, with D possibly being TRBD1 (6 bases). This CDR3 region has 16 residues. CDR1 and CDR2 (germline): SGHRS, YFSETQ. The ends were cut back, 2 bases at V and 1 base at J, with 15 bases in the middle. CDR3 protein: CASSFLTQGENTEAFF. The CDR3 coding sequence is TGCGCCAGCAGCTTCCTCACACAGGGAGAGAACACTGAAGCTTTCTTT.

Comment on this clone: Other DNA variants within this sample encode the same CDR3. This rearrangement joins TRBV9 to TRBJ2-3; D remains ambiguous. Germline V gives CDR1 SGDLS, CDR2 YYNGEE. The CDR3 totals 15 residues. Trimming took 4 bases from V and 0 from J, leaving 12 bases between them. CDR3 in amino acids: CASSPRTASTDTQYF. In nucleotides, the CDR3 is TGTGCCAGCAGCCCCCGGACGGCCAGCACAGATACGCAGTATTTT.

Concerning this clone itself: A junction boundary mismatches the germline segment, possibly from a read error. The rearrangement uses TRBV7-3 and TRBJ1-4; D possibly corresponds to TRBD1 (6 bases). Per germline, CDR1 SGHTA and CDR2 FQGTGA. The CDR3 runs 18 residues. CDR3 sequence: CVSRATRTANATNEKLFF. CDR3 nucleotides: TGTGTCAGCAGGGCCACCCGGACAGCAAATGCAACTAATGAAAAACTGTTTTTT.

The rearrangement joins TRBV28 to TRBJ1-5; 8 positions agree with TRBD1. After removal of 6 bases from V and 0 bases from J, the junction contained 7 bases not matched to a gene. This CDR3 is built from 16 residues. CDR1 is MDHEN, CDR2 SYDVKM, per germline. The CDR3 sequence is CASSLDRGNSNQPQHF. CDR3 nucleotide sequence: TGTGCCAGCAGCTTAGACAGGGGCAATAGCAATCAGCCCCAGCATTTT.

For the CDR3, the DNA is TGTGCCAGCAGTGAAACCTGGTTGGATGAGCAGTTCTTC. It specifies CASSETWLDEQFF. The rearrangement links TRBV6-1 to TRBJ2-1, with no clear D. In germline, CDR1 is MNHNS, CDR2 SASEGT. This CDR3 spans 13 amino acids. The V end was cut by 2 bases, the J end by 8 bases, with 10 bases between.

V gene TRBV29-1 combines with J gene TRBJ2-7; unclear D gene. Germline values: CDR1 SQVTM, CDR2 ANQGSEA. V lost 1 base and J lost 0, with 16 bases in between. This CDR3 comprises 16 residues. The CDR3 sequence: CSVEGHGTADSYEQYF. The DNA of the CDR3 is TGCAGCGTTGAAGGCCATGGTACAGCCGACTCCTACGAGCAGTACTTC.

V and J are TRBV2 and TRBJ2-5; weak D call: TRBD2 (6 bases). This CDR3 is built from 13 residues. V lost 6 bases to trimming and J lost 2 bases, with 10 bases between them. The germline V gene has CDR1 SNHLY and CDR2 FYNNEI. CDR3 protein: CASSRGLQETQYF. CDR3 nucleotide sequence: TGTGCCAGCAGCCGGGGGTTACAAGAGACCCAGTACTTC.

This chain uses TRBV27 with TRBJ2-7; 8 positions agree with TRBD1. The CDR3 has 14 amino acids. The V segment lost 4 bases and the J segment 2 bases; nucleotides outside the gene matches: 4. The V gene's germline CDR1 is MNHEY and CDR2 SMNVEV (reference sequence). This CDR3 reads CASSSLDRAYEQYF. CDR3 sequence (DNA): TGTGCCAGCAGTTCCCTGGACAGGGCCTACGAGCAGTACTTC.